This T cell receptor (beta chain) was recorded in a study of shared clonotypes between healthy human individuals (dated by TCRdb to the early 2020s). About the study as a whole: The cohort included three men and two women between 18 and 49 years of age. Per donor, three plates each were used for CD4 naive and CD4 memory, two for CD8 naive, and one for CD8 memory. To estimate repertoire size and how much clonotype sharing occurs between individuals, the study deeply sequenced the blood TCR repertoires of five healthy adults. Libraries were prepared and TCR repertoires were sequenced by different laboratories using diverse techniques, in order to increase sequencing depth and limit assay-specific biases. Leukapheresis yielded between about 0.8 and 8.9 billion PBMCs per donor.

The CDR3 runs 13 amino acids, cysteine and phenylalanine included. Only the CDR3 portion is preserved as DNA: 39 bases, with reading frame beginning at the first base. The germline V gene sets CDR1 to SGDLS and CDR2 to YYNGEE. V is reduced by 3 bases and J by 3 bases, leaving a spacing of 10 bases between them. Using the deep immunoSEQ assay, TCR CDR3 regions were amplified from genomic DNA by multiplex PCR. Extracted genomic DNA from each cell subset was distributed evenly across all wells of several immunoSEQ 96-well plates, and each plate was treated as a replicate. Each replicate PCR for sorted subsets received about 210 ng genomic DNA, equal to roughly 30,000 T cell genomes. Purified libraries were measured with a Qubit 3.0 fluorometer, size-checked on a Bioanalyzer 2100, and measured again with the KAPA Library Quantification kit. A separate single-read 150-cycle Illumina NextSeq 550 flow cell was used to sequence each immunoSEQ 96-well plate. Concerning the study's data processing: Because the immunoSEQ output included only junctional sequences and no quality scores, the filtering could not be the same as the filtering used for full-length reads. Sequences were annotated with PyIR, a Python wrapper for IgBLAST v1.9, and V/J genes and CDR3 were assigned using IMGT germline references. Reads with weak V/J assignments (E-value above 1e-6), missing CDR3, stop codons, out-of-frame junctions, or ambiguous translated residues were removed. V3J clonotypes were defined as sequences sharing the same inferred V gene, J gene, and CDR3 amino acid sequence. To compute the percentage overlap between repertoires, the number of shared unique clonotypes was divided by the size of the smaller repertoire. Three approaches were used to assess repertoire richness: RTK rarefaction, the Chao1 estimator, and Recon v2.1 estimates of unobserved clonotypes. OLGA was used to compute generation probabilities for all TCRbeta clonotypes that the gDNA method yielded from a few donors. Sourced from immuneACCESS, this table was stored by TCRdb with only in-frame sequences that have V and J called. A share of the clones is absent; for the studies checked, an unresolved V gene accounts for under half, and the remainder has no known explanation. V and J calls and clone size are copied from that table; D and trimming were computed from the DNA. This sample lists around 2,000,000 clones; roughly 91% were detected once. The ten largest make up roughly 1.7% of the sample.

Summary of the overall study and its limitations: Pairwise subsampling led to the expectation that sequencing depth would affect the degree of clonotype sharing among donors. Approximately 4.8% of naive CD4, 3.5% of naive CD8, approximately 2.2% of memory CD4, and over 0.35% of memory CD8 clonotypes were shared across several donors. Higher generation probabilities were observed for clonotypes shared by all four sorted-subset donors than for non-shared clonotypes. Incomplete sequencing was indicated by rarefaction of sorted-subset datasets, despite the large sequencing depth. Because the study included a small number of donors, the genetic and exposure-history diversity represented was limited. Only blood was sampled, and tissue TCR repertoires likely differ from those in blood. Larger estimated clonotype richness was generally found for naive subsets than for memory subsets.

Comment on this clone: It lacks a known antigen. No base quality information exists; no much larger clone differs at one position.

CD8 naive samples were obtained by positive selection for CCR7 among CD45RO-negative cells, yielding a CD45RA+CCR7+ population from which TemRA cells were excluded. Healthy HIV-negative adults with no recently reported acute infections or vaccinations were included as donors. Only Caucasian adults living in Nashville, Tennessee, USA were represented among the donors. Blood was obtained by leukapheresis, after which PBMCs were separated by Ficoll-Histopaque density gradient centrifugation and cryopreserved in liquid nitrogen vapor phase. Purity and quantity of every magnetically sorted T cell population were checked by analytical flow cytometry. Genomic DNA was isolated from each sorted fraction and quantified by UV absorbance on a Nanodrop 2000c.

Rearrangement joined TRBV9 to TRBJ2-7, with the D gene not clear enough to name. Material: naive CD8+ T cells from PBMCs. In light of the paper, this sample's cell subset or site label describes: CD45RA+CCR7+. The source is a young man in good health. Some clones in this sample may be carry-over from other donors' samples. The nucleotides read TGTGCCAGCAGCGCTGCTGGGTTCTACGAGCAGTACTTC. It codes for CASSAAGFYEQYF.